These 29 T cell receptor beta chains originate from one sample sequenced in a study of cytomegalovirus exposure and HLA in healthy donors. A multiplex PCR was run with 60 Vbeta primers and 13 Jbeta primers. This table comes from immunoSEQ multiplex PCR, and its TCRdb copy is limited to in-frame clones, with some not included. Of more than 110,000 clones listed, roughly 79% are singletons. Source material: PBMCs. These TCRs come from a man aged 25 to 40 in good health and CMV-seropositive.

The V and J genes are TRBV6-5 and TRBJ1-1, with 8 positions matching TRBD1. J was trimmed by 8 bases and V by 4 bases; bases with no gene match: 3. The germline gives CDR1 MNHEY, CDR2 SVGAGI. The CDR3 loop spans 12 amino acids. CDR3 residues: CASSSGQGEAFF. CDR3 bases: TGTGCCAGCAGTTCAGGACAGGGAGAAGCTTTCTTT.

The J gene is TRBJ2-7, the V gene TRBV4-1; TRBD1 agrees at 7 bases. The CDR3 length is 15 residues. J lost 3 bases, V lost 1 base, and 6 bases had no gene match. In germline, CDR1 is MGHRA, CDR2 YSYEKL. CDR3 in amino acids: CASSQAGTEFYEQYF. The CDR3 DNA reads as TGCGCCAGCAGCCAAGCGGGGACAGAGTTCTACGAGCAGTACTTC.

The rearrangement joins TRBV28 to TRBJ2-7; possible D gene TRBD2, 5 bases. V was shortened by 7 bases and J by 4 bases, with 29 bases between the two germline ends. The CDR3 runs to 18 residues. The germline gives CDR1 MDHEN, CDR2 SYDVKM. The CDR3 nucleotides are TGTGCCAGCAAGGAGGAAGTTGGAAGGCCTCACTATTCTTACGAGCAGTACTTC. Protein product: CASKEEVGRPHYSYEQYF.

The chain joins TRBV5-1 to TRBJ2-7, with D perhaps TRBD2 (6 bases). The CDR3 length is 15 residues. Germline loops: CDR1 SGHRS, CDR2 YFSETQ. The V end lost 4 bases, the J end lost 2 bases, and 16 bases lay between the germline ends. This CDR3 is CASSLTGGSPYEQYF. CDR3 sequence (DNA): TGCGCCAGCAGCCTCACTGGAGGGTCCCCCTACGAGCAGTACTTC.

The chain is built from TRBV19 and TRBJ2-5; no firm D call. The ends were cut back, 10 bases at V and 0 bases at J, with 24 bases in the middle. This CDR3 spans 17 amino acids. CDR1 is LNHDA and CDR2 is SQIVND in the germline V gene (reference sequence). The CDR3 DNA is TGTGCCACTTCCGGATCCCAAGAGACCCAGGACCAAGAGACCCAGTACTTC. It yields the protein CATSGSQETQDQETQYF.

The rearrangement joins TRBV7-9 to TRBJ1-1; no definite D call. Germline CDR1 is SEHNR and CDR2 is FQNEAQ (reference sequence). V lost 0 bases to trimming and J lost 9 bases, with 14 bases between them. The CDR3 consists of 14 residues. In DNA, the CDR3 is TGTGCCAGCAGCTTAGCTATAGCGACTACTAAAGCTTTCTTT. It translates to CASSLAIATTKAFF.

V usage is TRBV10-3 and J usage is TRBJ2-1; 7 positions agree with TRBD1. The ends lost 8 bases at V and 3 bases at J; junction bases unmatched: 13. CDR3 length: 16 residues. Germline CDR1 and CDR2: ENHRY and SYGVKD. For the CDR3, the DNA is TGTGCCATCGGAGTCTTGGTCGGGACAGACTACAATGAGCAGTTCTTC. It specifies CAIGVLVGTDYNEQFF.

The rearrangement joins TRBV9 to TRBJ2-7, with D maybe TRBD1 (6 bases). This CDR3 region has 14 residues. V was pared by 2 bases and J by 7 bases, with 16 bases between. CDR1 SGDLS and CDR2 YYNGEE come from the germline V gene. The CDR3 region is CASSVEARGEEQYF. DNA for the CDR3: TGTGCCAGCAGCGTCGAAGCCAGGGGTGAAGAGCAGTACTTC.

This sequence joins TRBV5-1 and TRBJ2-1, with D possibly being TRBD2 (5 bases). The germline V and J ends were trimmed by 0 bases and 2 bases, with 9 bases remaining between them. The CDR3 sequence is 15 residues long. Per the germline V gene, CDR1 is SGHRS and CDR2 is YFSETQ. CDR3 DNA sequence: TGCGCCAGCAGCTTGGTATCCGGGGCCTACAATGAGCAGTTCTTC. It encodes CASSLVSGAYNEQFF.

The chain is built from TRBV6-5 and TRBJ2-3, with D maybe TRBD1 (6 bases). V dropped 2 bases and J dropped 1 base, with 10 bases sitting between them. The CDR3 has 15 residues. Germline loops: CDR1 MNHEY, CDR2 SVGAGI. CDR3 amino acids: CASSYRAGGTDTQYF. The DNA of the CDR3 is TGTGCCAGCAGTTACAGGGCAGGGGGCACAGATACGCAGTATTTT.

This clone was detected only once. The chain links TRBV5-1 to TRBJ2-1; tentative D call: TRBD1 (5 bases). Trimming stripped 3 bases from V and 8 bases from J, with 15 bases between. The CDR3 extends over 14 amino acids. CDR1 is SGHRS, CDR2 YFSETQ, per germline. CDR3: CASSSRSLGDEQFF. CDR3 in DNA: TGCGCCAGCAGCTCGCGCTCGTTAGGGGATGAGCAGTTCTTC.

CDR3 protein: CASSFGRTVTYTGELFF. The CDR3 nucleotides read TGTGCCAGCAGCTTCGGCAGGACTGTAACTTACACCGGGGAGCTGTTTTTT. V and J are TRBV11-2 and TRBJ2-2, with D perhaps TRBD2 (5 bases). The CDR3 sequence is 17 residues long. Trimming cost V 3 bases and J 3 bases, with 17 bases left between them. CDR1 is SGHAT and CDR2 is FQNNGV in the germline V gene.

The gene calls are TRBV11-2 and TRBJ2-3; D perhaps matches TRBD2 (7 bases). V lost 7 bases, J lost 5 bases, and 19 bases lay in between. This CDR3 is built from 15 residues. Germline V CDR1 and CDR2: SGHAT, FQNNGV. In DNA, the CDR3 is TGTGCCAGCACCTTCAACCCAGGGGAGGGAGATACGCAGTATTTT. Translation: CASTFNPGEGDTQYF.

This chain connects TRBV5-4 to TRBJ2-7, with TRBD2 identical over 10 bases. The junction had 10 bases not matched to a gene; V was cut back by 4 bases and J by 3 bases. The germline V gene encodes CDR1 SGHNT and CDR2 YYREEE (reference sequence). This CDR3 has 16 residues. CDR3 DNA: TGTGCCAGCAGCCCGGTCTCCGGGACTAGCGTCTACGAGCAGTACTTC. It yields the protein CASSPVSGTSVYEQYF.

This clone turned up a few times. The chain employs TRBV7-6 and TRBJ2-3; TRBD2 might be the D (6 bases). There are 15 residues in the CDR3. CDR1 and CDR2 from the germline V gene are SGHVS and FNYEAQ. V gave up 3 bases and J gave up 5 bases, with 15 bases separating them. The CDR3: CASSLTSDFRDTQYF. CDR3 bases: TGTGCCAGCAGCTTGACTAGTGATTTTAGAGATACGCAGTATTTT.

The chain combines TRBV15 with TRBJ1-5, with D possibly matching TRBD1 (5 bases). The CDR3 is made up of 18 amino acids. Germline V gene lookup returns CDR1 LNHNV and CDR2 YYDKDF (reference sequence). Trimming stripped 0 bases from V and 0 bases from J, with 15 bases between. This CDR3 reads CATSRDSGSRDSNQPQHF. CDR3 in DNA: TGTGCCACCAGCAGAGATTCAGGGTCGAGAGATAGCAATCAGCCCCAGCATTTT.

The V gene is TRBV29-1, the J gene TRBJ2-3, with 8 bases aligning to TRBD1. The CDR3 runs 13 residues. J gave up 4 bases and V 8 bases, and 8 bases lay outside the gene matches. Germline V gene sequence: CDR1 SQVTM, CDR2 ANQGSEA. The CDR3 DNA reads as TGCAGCATAGGACAGGGCCAAGCAGATACGCAGTATTTT. Translated, it gives CSIGQGQADTQYF.

J is TRBJ2-2 and V is TRBV7-9, with 11 bases fitting TRBD2. This CDR3 region has 15 residues. Germline-derived CDR1 and CDR2 are SEHNR and FQNEAQ (reference sequence). Losses at the gene ends were 1 base for V and 6 bases for J; bases not matched to a gene: 1. The CDR3 loop is CASSLELAGAGELFF. CDR3 coding DNA: TGTGCCAGCAGCTTAGAACTAGCGGGAGCCGGGGAGCTGTTTTTT.

The chain joins TRBV5-1 to TRBJ2-2; the match to TRBD1 covers 9 bases. Germline values: CDR1 SGHRS, CDR2 YFSETQ. This CDR3 contains 16 residues. With V trimmed by 4 bases and J by 1 base, 5 bases remained unmatched. CDR3 amino acids: CASSPQDRGNTGELFF. Here the CDR3 DNA reads TGCGCCAGCAGCCCACAGGACAGGGGGAACACCGGGGAGCTGTTTTTT.

J is TRBJ2-3 and V is TRBV5-4; 13 bases fit TRBD2. There are 18 residues in the CDR3. The germline V gene has CDR1 SGHNT and CDR2 YYREEE (reference sequence). Trimming took 4 bases from V and 0 from J; bases not matched to a gene: 8. In nucleotides, the CDR3 is TGTGCCAGCAGCCCGGGACTAGCGGGACCCACTAGCACAGATACGCAGTATTTT. Amino acid sequence: CASSPGLAGPTSTDTQYF.

The CDR3 sequence is CASSFWASGGVTDTQYF. In DNA, the CDR3 is TGTGCCAGCAGCTTTTGGGCTAGCGGGGGAGTCACAGATACGCAGTATTTT. The rearrangement uses TRBV5-6 and TRBJ2-3; 10 bases agree with TRBD2. The germline V gene has CDR1 SGHDT and CDR2 YYEEEE. CDR3 length: 17 residues. With 2 bases clipped from V and 2 bases from J, the junction kept 8 bases outside the gene matches.

Note on this clone: The junction and the germline gene differ at one end; a read error may be behind it. The V and J genes are TRBV27 and TRBJ1-2; D is unresolved. From germline, CDR1 is MNHEY and CDR2 SMNVEV (reference sequence). This CDR3 has 13 amino acids. The DNA of the CDR3 is TGTGCCAGCAGTTTAAACGCTAACCATGGCTACACCTTC. Its protein is CASSLNANHGYTF.

This clone was counted a single time. The chain has TRBV18 and TRBJ1-5; 8 bases align to TRBD1. This CDR3 is built from 17 residues. Germline CDR1 KGHSH, CDR2 LQKENI. Germline trimming cut 2 bases from V and 2 bases from J; bases unmatched to any gene: 8. The CDR3: CASSPLGETGGNQPQHF. The CDR3 DNA is TGTGCCAGCTCACCATTGGGGGAGACAGGGGGCAATCAGCCCCAGCATTTT.

This chain joins TRBV28 and TRBJ2-1; D perhaps matches TRBD1 (5 bases). Germline V gene data show CDR1 as MDHEN and CDR2 as SYDVKM. V gave up 5 bases and J gave up 4 bases, with 12 bases separating them. The CDR3 contains 14 residues. The CDR3 DNA is TGTGCCAGCAGTCAGACCAGGGTGTACAATGAGCAGTTCTTC. This encodes CASSQTRVYNEQFF.

The chain combines TRBV30 with TRBJ1-2; D gene unclear. Germline V gene sequence: CDR1 GTSNPN, CDR2 SVGIG (reference sequence). The CDR3 runs to 13 residues. Deletions cut 2 bases from V and 8 bases from J, with 15 bases between. For the CDR3, the DNA is TGTGCCTGGAGTCACGACCGGGTGAAGGGCTACACCTTC. This gives the protein CAWSHDRVKGYTF.

This chain links TRBV7-6 with TRBJ2-1; 8 bases agree with TRBD1. Germline CDR1 SGHVS, CDR2 FNYEAQ. The length of the CDR3 is 15 residues. V shed 5 bases, J shed 4 bases, and the junction held 7 bases outside the gene matches. Written as DNA, the CDR3 is TGTGCCAGCAGCGGCCAAGGACAGGGTTACAATGAGCAGTTCTTC. Amino acid sequence: CASSGQGQGYNEQFF.

The CDR3 DNA is TGTGCCAGCACCCGACTAGCGGGAGGGGGTCAGGGGGTCACCGGGGAGCTGTTTTTT. Its protein product is CASTRLAGGGQGVTGELFF. The chain carries TRBV27 and TRBJ2-2; TRBD2 agrees at 14 bases. The germline V gene encodes CDR1 MNHEY and CDR2 SMNVEV (reference sequence). The CDR3 totals 19 residues. The V and J ends lost 7 bases and 4 bases, in that order; junction bases with no gene match: 14.

The chain has TRBV27 and TRBJ2-1; D unclear. The CDR3 covers 15 residues. Deletions cut 5 bases from V and 1 base from J, with 12 bases between. Germline loops: CDR1 MNHEY, CDR2 SMNVEV (reference sequence). CDR3 bases: TGTGCCAGCAGTGGTGGCTTTTCATCCTACAATGAGCAGTTCTTC. Its protein is CASSGGFSSYNEQFF.

The rearrangement joins TRBV11-2 to TRBJ1-1; D uncertain. V lost 7 bases and J lost 1, with 10 bases in between. The CDR3 is made up of 13 amino acids. CDR1 SGHAT and CDR2 FQNNGV come from the germline V gene. CDR3 DNA: TGTGCCAGCACCCGACAAACGAACACTGAAGCTTTCTTT. It specifies CASTRQTNTEAFF.